These 30 T cell receptor beta chains share one sample of origin, sequenced in a study of blood T cells in healthy people across ages. With a J-beta primer mix and a sample-barcoded 5' primer, a second PCR ran about 7 to 12 cycles. TCRdb fed the 5' RACE reads into MiXCR, producing one record per CDR3 protein. The table includes hundreds of thousands of distinct CDR3 sequences, roughly 50% detected once. Sequences were obtained from blood. Source of these receptors: a man aged 35 to 55 in good health.

J is TRBJ1-5 and V is TRBV12-3 or TRBV12-4; the match to TRBD1 covers 9 bases. V dropped 1 base and J dropped 6; count of bases not matched to a gene: 4. CDR3 size: 15 residues. The CDR3 DNA reads TGTGCCAGCAGTTTAGGCGGACAGGGGAGTCAGCCCCAGCATTTT. This encodes CASSLGGQGSQPQHF.

This clonotype turned up a few times. The rearrangement uses TRBV20-1 and TRBJ1-5, with 9 bases that match TRBD1. The germline gives CDR1 DFQATT, CDR2 SNEGSKA (reference sequence). The CDR3 has 16 amino acids. V was pared by 3 bases and J by 6 bases, with 12 bases of the junction left unmatched. Here the CDR3 DNA reads TGCAGTGCTAGGGAATTGGGACAGGGAGGAAGTCAGCCCCAGCATTTT. As protein: CSARELGQGGSQPQHF.

The gene calls are TRBV7-8 and TRBJ2-1, with D possibly TRBD2 on 5 matching bases. CDR3 length equals 13 residues. The germline V and J ends were trimmed by 5 bases and 9 bases, with 14 bases remaining between them. CDR1 and CDR2 (germline): SGHVS, FQNEAQ. For the CDR3, the DNA is TGTGCCAGCAGCCCGCAACTAGGCAGTGAGCAGTTCTTC. This sequence encodes CASSPQLGSEQFF. Together with reference TRBV7-8 and TRBJ2-1, the CDR3 gives the full variable domain: GAGVSQSPRYKVAKRGQDVALRCDPISGHVSLFWYQQALGQGPEFLTYFQNEAQLDKSGLPSDRFFAERPEGSVSTLKIQRTQQEDSAVYLCASSPQLGSEQFFGPGTRLTVL.

This clonotype was recorded once. An end of the junction does not agree with germline; a read error may underlie this. The rearrangement links TRBV4-2 to TRBJ2-3, with TRBD2 matching over 9 bases. The CDR3 covers 16 residues. Germline V CDR1 and CDR2: LGHNA, YNFKEQ. The CDR3 spells CASSHGRKRGENTRYF. In DNA form, the CDR3 reads TGTGCCAGCAGCCATGGGAGAAAGCGGGGGGAAAATACGCGGTATTTT.

This chain joins TRBV20-1 and TRBJ1-2, with D hard to call. Trimming pared 6 bases from V and 7 bases from J, leaving 12 bases between. The CDR3 covers 11 residues. The germline V gene has CDR1 DFQATT and CDR2 SNEGSKA (reference sequence). The CDR3 DNA sequence: TGCAGTGCCCTTCGCCTAGGTGGCTACACCTTC. Amino acid sequence: CSALRLGGYTF.

J is TRBJ2-7 and V is TRBV9, with D possibly matching TRBD1 (5 bases). Trimming cost V 4 bases and J 2 bases, with 10 bases left between them. The CDR3 sequence is 13 residues long. Per germline, CDR1 SGDLS and CDR2 YYNGEE. The CDR3 DNA reads as TGTGCCAGCAGCCTAGACAGTGCCTACGAGCAGTACTTC. Translation: CASSLDSAYEQYF.

For the CDR3, the DNA is TGTGCCAGCAGCTTAACGGGAACGGGGGGTGACAATGAGCAGTTCTTC. Translated: CASSLTGTGGDNEQFF. This chain uses TRBV7-3 with TRBJ2-1; TRBD2 matches 7 bases. This CDR3 comprises 16 residues. J was trimmed by 5 bases and V by 0 bases; bases with no gene match: 7. The germline V gene has CDR1 SGHTA and CDR2 FQGTGA.

The CDR3 is CASSPGLVSDTQYF. The CDR3 DNA reads as TGTGCCAGCAGCCCGGGACTAGTAAGCGATACGCAGTATTTT. The chain couples TRBV14 to TRBJ2-3, with 8 bases aligning to TRBD2. Per germline, CDR1 SGHDN and CDR2 FVKESK. The CDR3 covers 14 residues. V trimming: 4 bases; J trimming: 6 bases; junction bases outside the gene matches: 6.

Concerning this clonotype itself: A much larger clone sits a single nucleotide away, making a read error possible. The rearrangement uses TRBV2 and TRBJ2-1; 8 bases map to TRBD1. The germline CDR1 and CDR2 sequences are SNHLY and FYNNEI. This CDR3 is built from 15 residues. Trimming removed 8 bases from V and 10 bases from J; junction bases left unmatched: 16. CDR3 sequence: CASRKGQASSYEQFF. The CDR3 region has the DNA TGTGCCAGCCGAAAGGGACAGGCTTCCTCCTACGAGCAGTTCTTC.

This clonotype showed up just a few times. V usage is TRBV10-3 and J usage is TRBJ2-7; the D is unclear. The length of the CDR3 is 13 residues. Per germline, CDR1 ENHRY and CDR2 SYGVKD. Trimming took off 3 bases at V and 5 bases at J, with 11 bases between the two ends. In nucleotides, the CDR3 is TGTGCCATCAGTGATAATCGTTGGAACGAGCAGTACTTC. Translated, it gives CAISDNRWNEQYF.

This clonotype appeared many times. The V and J genes are TRBV6-6 and TRBJ2-3; no definite D call. The V end lost 6 bases, the J end lost 3 bases, and 4 bases lay between the germline ends. This CDR3 spans 11 amino acids. Germline V lookup: CDR1 MNHNY, CDR2 SVGAGI (reference sequence). The DNA for the CDR3 is TGTGCCAGCAGGGGGACAGATACGCAGTATTTT. Its protein product is CASRGTDTQYF.

There are a few counts of this clonotype. The V gene is TRBV18, the J gene TRBJ2-2; no clear D. The germline gives CDR1 KGHSH, CDR2 LQKENI. This CDR3 region has 15 residues. Trimming shortened V by 3 bases and J by 1 base, and 9 bases separated the two germline ends. The CDR3: CASSPRTVNTGELFF. CDR3 bases: TGTGCCAGCTCACCTCGGACGGTGAACACCGGGGAGCTGTTTTTT.

The sample holds a few counts of this clonotype. The chain combines TRBV5-5 with TRBJ2-4; TRBD2 is a possible D gene (5 bases). The DNA end favors TRBJ2-7, so the J call may be wrong. CDR1 and CDR2 (germline): SGHKS, YYEKEE (reference sequence). This CDR3 contains 14 residues. Here the CDR3 reads CASSLGEYPYEQYF. Here the CDR3 DNA reads TGTGCCAGCAGCTTGGGGGAGTACCCCTACGAGCAGTACTTC.

This chain uses TRBV15 with TRBJ2-4; D possibly corresponds to TRBD1 (6 bases). CDR3 length equals 16 residues. Looked up from germline, CDR1 is LNHNV and CDR2 is YYDKDF (reference sequence). The germline V and J ends were trimmed by 6 bases and 0 bases, with 15 bases remaining between them. CDR3: CATRGPDSLAKNIQYF. In nucleotides, the CDR3 is TGTGCCACCAGGGGCCCGGACAGCTTAGCCAAAAACATTCAGTACTTC.

The J gene is TRBJ1-2, the V gene TRBV2, with D possibly TRBD1 on 5 matching bases. Germline-derived CDR1 and CDR2 are SNHLY and FYNNEI. The CDR3 covers 15 residues. Trimming took off 3 bases at V and 8 bases at J, with 19 bases between the two ends. The CDR3 here is CASSDEGTLLSGYTF. As DNA, the CDR3 is TGTGCCAGCAGTGACGAAGGGACCCTTCTTTCCGGCTACACCTTC.

The V gene is TRBV3-1, the J gene TRBJ2-7, with D possibly matching TRBD2 (5 bases). This CDR3 region has 15 residues. The germline V gene has CDR1 LGHDT and CDR2 YNNKEL (reference sequence). With 0 bases removed from V and 7 bases from J, the gap between germline ends came to 16 bases. The CDR3 protein is CASSQDARVYNEQYF. CDR3 nucleotide sequence: TGTGCCAGCAGCCAAGATGCGCGGGTTTACAATGAGCAGTACTTC.

This chain connects TRBV6-6 to TRBJ1-1; no reliable D call. V lost 0 bases, J lost 7 bases, and 6 bases lay in between. The CDR3 runs to 12 residues. Germline V gene lookup returns CDR1 MNHNY and CDR2 SVGAGI (reference sequence). The DNA for the CDR3 is TGTGCCAGCAGTTACTCGAGAGATGAAGCTTTCTTT. Amino acid sequence: CASSYSRDEAFF.

CDR3 protein: CASSQGQGDDYGYTF. The CDR3 DNA sequence: TGTGCCAGCAGCCAAGGACAGGGTGACGATTATGGCTACACCTTC. The chain carries TRBV4-2 and TRBJ1-2; 7 bases are a match to TRBD1. Germline V gene lookup returns CDR1 LGHNA and CDR2 YNFKEQ. The CDR3 consists of 15 residues. The V segment lost 1 base and the J segment 5 bases; nucleotides outside the gene matches: 7.

A few counts support this clonotype. The chain links TRBV7-9 to TRBJ2-3, with D hard to call. This CDR3 is 16 amino acids long. Deletions cut 5 bases from V and 3 bases from J, with 18 bases between. Germline lookup yields CDR1 SEHNR and CDR2 FQNEAQ (reference sequence). The CDR3: CASSPPGPDITDTQYF. The CDR3 DNA sequence: TGTGCCAGCAGCCCTCCCGGGCCGGATATAACAGATACGCAGTATTTT.

The chain joins TRBV6-1 to TRBJ2-3, with D tentatively TRBD2 (5 bases). CDR3 length: 12 residues. Per the germline V gene, CDR1 is MNHNS and CDR2 is SASEGT. Deletions cut 2 bases from V and 8 bases from J, with 8 bases between. CDR3 amino acids: CASSERESTQYF. In DNA, the CDR3 is TGTGCCAGCAGTGAAAGGGAGTCTACGCAGTATTTT.

This clonotype was detected only once. The gene calls are TRBV6-2 or TRBV6-3 and TRBJ2-2; D possibly matches TRBD1 or TRBD2 (6 bases each). This CDR3 spans 11 amino acids. V lost 6 bases, J lost 10 bases, and 9 bases lay in between. Per the germline V gene, CDR1 is MNHEY and CDR2 is SVGEGT. CDR3 region: CASSPGAELFF. The CDR3 region has the DNA TGTGCCAGCAGCCCGGGGGCGGAGCTGTTTTTT.

This sequence joins TRBV2 and TRBJ2-7; D gene ambiguous. With 1 base removed from V and 3 bases from J, the gap between germline ends came to 16 bases. Germline values: CDR1 SNHLY, CDR2 FYNNEI. CDR3 length: 16 amino acids. The CDR3 reads CASSEGAGITSYEQYF. Here the CDR3 DNA reads TGTGCCAGCAGTGAAGGGGCAGGTATCACAAGCTACGAGCAGTACTTC.

This clonotype was found many times. The chain combines TRBV27 with TRBJ2-5, with 7 bases that match TRBD2. CDR3 length: 17 amino acids. V gave up 6 bases and J gave up 5 bases; unmatched junction bases: 18. Germline values: CDR1 MNHEY, CDR2 SMNVEV (reference sequence). The CDR3 DNA reads TGTGCCAGCAGCAGGGAGGGTATTCGACTATCGAGGGAGACCCAGTACTTC. Its protein product is CASSREGIRLSRETQYF.

The genes are TRBV25-1 and TRBJ2-5; possible D gene TRBD1, 6 bases. CDR1 and CDR2 from the germline V gene are MGHDK and SYGVNS. Trimming removed 2 bases at V and 7 bases at J, with 14 bases between. This CDR3 comprises 14 residues. The CDR3 DNA is TGTGCCAGCAGTGAACAACCAGGGGAAGGGACCCAGTACTTC. This encodes CASSEQPGEGTQYF.

This chain uses TRBV28 with TRBJ2-3; 7 bases match TRBD1. The CDR3 runs 15 residues. Trimming at V came to 6 bases and at J to 2 bases, leaving 8 bases not matched to a gene. Germline-derived CDR1 and CDR2 are MDHEN and SYDVKM. CDR3 amino acids: CASSRDSLITDTQYF. The DNA of the CDR3 is TGTGCCAGCAGCCGGGACAGCCTCATCACAGATACGCAGTATTTT.

V usage is TRBV20-1 and J usage is TRBJ2-7; 12 nucleotides align to TRBD2. The V segment lost 5 bases and the J segment 6 bases; nucleotides outside the gene matches: 5. The CDR3 loop spans 13 amino acids. Germline CDR1 DFQATT, CDR2 SNEGSKA (reference sequence). CDR3 in DNA: TGCAGTGCTTCACTAGCGGGGGGTTCCGAGCAGTACTTC. Translation gives CSASLAGGSEQYF.

About this clonotype: A read error may account for a junction end that differs from germline. The CDR3 DNA follows: TGCAGCGTGGAAGGGGGTAACACTGAAGCTTTCTTT. Translated: CSVEGGNTEAFF. The V gene is TRBV29-1, the J gene TRBJ1-1, with TRBD1 as a possible D gene (6 bases). Germline V lookup: CDR1 SQVTM, CDR2 ANQGSEA. The CDR3 contains 12 residues. Filled out from reference TRBV29-1 and TRBJ1-1, the complete variable domain reads SAVISQKPSRDICQRGTSLTIQCQVDSQVTMMFWYRQQPGQSLTLIATANQGSEATYESGFVIDKFPISRPNLTFSTLTVSNMSPEDSSIYLCSVEGGNTEAFFGQGTRLTVV.

A few counts support this clonotype. This chain links TRBV29-1 with TRBJ2-1, with D maybe TRBD2 (5 bases). CDR3 length: 9 amino acids. Germline lookup yields CDR1 SQVTM and CDR2 ANQGSEA. The germline V and J ends were trimmed by 4 bases and 10 bases, with 5 bases remaining between them. The CDR3: CSVGGEQFF. The CDR3 DNA is TGCAGCGTTGGCGGGGAGCAGTTCTTC.

This chain uses TRBV28 with TRBJ1-2; a possible D gene is TRBD1 (5 bases). The germline V gene encodes CDR1 MDHEN and CDR2 SYDVKM. Between the trimmed V and J ends, which lost 7 bases and 4 bases, there was a span of 16 bases. The length of the CDR3 is 14 residues. In DNA, the CDR3 is TGTGCCAGCATTCCGCAGGGATTGGGCTATGGCTACACCTTC. Translated, it gives CASIPQGLGYGYTF.

The chain has TRBV12-3 or TRBV12-4 and TRBJ1-4, with D possibly being TRBD1 (6 bases). V lost 6 bases to trimming and J lost 0 bases, with 11 bases between them. This CDR3 comprises 15 residues. DNA of the CDR3: TGTGCCAGCAGACTTGCAGGGGCAACTAATGAAAAACTGTTTTTT. As protein: CASRLAGATNEKLFF.